The T cell receptor beta chain under discussion was sequenced for a study of T-cell reconstitution after alpha-beta-depleted transplantation in children (dated by TCRdb to the mid-2010s). Looking at the study overall: T-cell immune reconstitution after TCRalphabeta/CD19-depleted allogeneic hematopoietic cell transplantation in children was quantitatively tracked in the study by means of TCR repertoire profiling.

What the study reported, not specific to this receptor: Over subsequent months, a decline in hyperexpanded clone frequencies was noted, and after one year, T-cell counts and TCRbeta diversity were mostly ascribed to newly produced T cells. About two months after transplant, the apparently early recovery of alphabetaT-cell counts reportedly depended on just several hundred clones that had expanded rapidly and came from non-depleted graft cells. In some patients, the high TCRbeta diversity seen at day 60 was put down to recipient T cells and intrathymic progenitors that had survived conditioning.

From a lookup of the germline V gene (reference sequence), CDR1 and CDR2 are DFQATT and SNEGSKA. V ends up 6 bases short and J 8 bases short, with an unmatched junction base count of 9. CDR3 length: 13 amino acids, cysteine to phenylalanine. Only the CDR3 DNA stays, 39 bases, in frame from base 1. The method behind the library was PCR. The instrument given in TCRdb is Illumina HiSeq 2500. To normalize quantification of the TCRbeta repertoire, the TCR libraries were built with molecular barcoding that relied on unique molecular identifiers. The raw public reads went through TCRdb reprocessing: fastp at Q25, MiXCR clone calling, in-frame beta chains kept. Rows with one shared CDR3 protein collapse into an entry with the most common genes and DNA. The sample profile shows approximately 170,000 distinct CDR3 sequences; 11% of them were found once. The ten largest clones take up less than 15% of the sample.

What this sample's treatment or condition label stands for: allogeneic hematopoietic cell transplantation with graft depleted of TCRalphabeta T cells and CD19 B cells. The transplant recipients were children given TCRalphabeta/CD19-depleted allogeneic hematopoietic cell grafts. There are many counts of this clonotype. What this receptor recognizes is not known. Nothing much larger sits one base from this clone, and base qualities are not available. This sequence originates from a boy younger than 10 with acute myeloid leukemia, due to receive a stem cell transplant. The V gene is TRBV20-1 and the J gene is TRBJ1-4; TRBD1 lines up with 7 middle nucleotides. The source material was PBMCs, sampled before TCRalphabeta/CD19-depleted stem cell transplant. In nucleotides, the sequence is TGCAGTGCCTATACAGGGGAGCGGGAAAAACTGTTTTTT. Translated, this gives CSAYTGEREKLFF.